Given below is one T cell receptor beta chain in context. No antigen is known for it. The data are from a study of T cells in localized non-small cell lung cancer. General observations from the study: Blood T cell density predicted longer survival; adjacent-lung clonality, shorter. Median detection of top 100 tumor clones in adjacent lung was around 57 clones. Uninvolved adjacent lung showed higher T cell clonality than tumor.

Using immunoSEQ multiplex PCR, the repertoire was profiled, and TCRdb retains in-frame clones only, with some absent. The repertoire holds roughly 90,000 clones, with roughly 90% as singletons. Sequenced material: PBMCs, taken before any cancer treatment. The receptor's source is a woman aged 35 to 69 with stage II squamous cell lung carcinoma.

The CDR3 reads CASSQGLEAFF. CDR3 DNA: TGCGCCAGCAGCCAAGGACTTGAAGCTTTCTTT. The chain combines TRBV4-1 with TRBJ1-1, with no clear D. The CDR3 loop spans 11 amino acids. Germline loops: CDR1 MGHRA, CDR2 YSYEKL. Trimming removed 1 base at V and 7 bases at J, with 4 bases between.